This T cell receptor beta chain was recovered during a study of T cell responses to AZD1222 COVID-19 vaccine. Findings and caveats of the study: There were mostly white British donors and more females than males, and clonal diversity was possibly underestimated. A rise in Spike-specific TCR breadth and depth followed two AZD1222 doses. At study baseline, merely several AZD1222 recipients were seropositive.

TCRdb's table, derived via immunoSEQ multiplex PCR, lists solely in-frame clones and lacks some. Altogether under 150,000 clones are present, 85% to 95% being singletons, with the ten largest covering around 5.1%. As to this clone: The target antigen is unknown.

This sequence was found in an adult in good health. The sequencing used peripheral blood, collected on day 0 of AZD1222 vaccination.

CDR3 residues: CASSPGQPSGNTIYF. DNA of the CDR3: TGTGCCAGCAGCCCCGGACAGCCCTCTGGAAACACCATATATTTT. The chain is built from TRBV7-2 and TRBJ1-3; tentatively, D is TRBD1 (6 bases). This CDR3 spans 15 amino acids. The germline V gene encodes CDR1 SGHTA and CDR2 FQGNSA. V dropped 5 bases and J dropped 0 bases, with 11 bases sitting between them.